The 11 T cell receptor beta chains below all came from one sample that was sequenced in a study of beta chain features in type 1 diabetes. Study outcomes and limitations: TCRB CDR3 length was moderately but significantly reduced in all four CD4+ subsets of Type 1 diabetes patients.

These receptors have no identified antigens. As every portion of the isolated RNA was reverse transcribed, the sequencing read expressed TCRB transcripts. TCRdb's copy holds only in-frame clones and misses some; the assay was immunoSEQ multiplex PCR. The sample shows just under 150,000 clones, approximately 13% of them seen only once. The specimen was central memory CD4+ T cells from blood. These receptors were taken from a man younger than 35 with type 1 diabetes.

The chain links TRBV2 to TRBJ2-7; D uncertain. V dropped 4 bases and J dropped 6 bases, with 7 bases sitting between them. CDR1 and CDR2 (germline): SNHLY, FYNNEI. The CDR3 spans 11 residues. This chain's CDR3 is CASSGSSEQYF. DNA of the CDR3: TGTGCCAGCAGTGGATCAAGCGAGCAGTACTTC.

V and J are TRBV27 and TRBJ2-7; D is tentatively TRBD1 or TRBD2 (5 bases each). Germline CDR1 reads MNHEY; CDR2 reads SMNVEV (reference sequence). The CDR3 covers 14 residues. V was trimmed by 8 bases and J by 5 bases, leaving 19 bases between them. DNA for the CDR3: TGTGCCAGCTCATTGGGACGCGGTCCCCACGAGCAGTACTTC. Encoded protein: CASSLGRGPHEQYF.

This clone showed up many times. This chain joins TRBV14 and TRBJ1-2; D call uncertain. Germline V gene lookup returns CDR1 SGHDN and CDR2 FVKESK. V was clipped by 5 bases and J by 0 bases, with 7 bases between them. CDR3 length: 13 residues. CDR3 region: CASSREPNYGYTF. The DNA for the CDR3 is TGTGCCAGCAGCAGGGAGCCTAACTATGGCTACACCTTC.

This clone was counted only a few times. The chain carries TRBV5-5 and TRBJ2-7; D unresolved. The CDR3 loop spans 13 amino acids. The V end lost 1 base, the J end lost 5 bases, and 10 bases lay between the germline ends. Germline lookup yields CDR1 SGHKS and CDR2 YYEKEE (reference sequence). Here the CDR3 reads CASSLLSVDEQYF. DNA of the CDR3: TGTGCCAGCAGCTTGTTATCGGTCGACGAGCAGTACTTC. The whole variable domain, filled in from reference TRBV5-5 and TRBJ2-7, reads DAGVTQSPTHLIKTRGQQVTLRCSPISGHKSVSWYQQVLGQGPQFIFQYYEKEERGRGNFPDRFSARQFPNYSSELNVNALLLGDSALYLCASSLLSVDEQYFGPGTRLTVT.

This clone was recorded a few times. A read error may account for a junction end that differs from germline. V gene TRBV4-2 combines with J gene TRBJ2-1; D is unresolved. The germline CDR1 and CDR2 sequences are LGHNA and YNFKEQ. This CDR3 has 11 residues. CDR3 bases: TGTGCCAGCAGCCAAGATGGGCTGGTCCTCTTC. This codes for CASSQDGLVLF.

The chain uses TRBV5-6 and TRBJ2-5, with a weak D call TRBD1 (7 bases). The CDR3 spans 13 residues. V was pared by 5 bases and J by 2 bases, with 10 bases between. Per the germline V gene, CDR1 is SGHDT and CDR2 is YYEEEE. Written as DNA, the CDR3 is TGTGCCAGCAGGGCGGGACAGCAAGAGACCCAGTACTTC. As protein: CASRAGQQETQYF.

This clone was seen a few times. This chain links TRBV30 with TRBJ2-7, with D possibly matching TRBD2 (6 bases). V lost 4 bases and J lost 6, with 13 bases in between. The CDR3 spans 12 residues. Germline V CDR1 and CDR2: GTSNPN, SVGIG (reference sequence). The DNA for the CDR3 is TGTGCCTGGAAGGAGGGGCTTGGCGAGCAGTACTTC. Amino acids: CAWKEGLGEQYF. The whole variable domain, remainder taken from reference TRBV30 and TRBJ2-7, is SQTIHQWPATLVQPVGSPLSLECTVEGTSNPNLYWYRQAAGRGLQLLFYSVGIGQISSEVPQNLSASRPQDRQFILSSKKLLLSDSGFYLCAWKEGLGEQYFGPGTRLTVT.

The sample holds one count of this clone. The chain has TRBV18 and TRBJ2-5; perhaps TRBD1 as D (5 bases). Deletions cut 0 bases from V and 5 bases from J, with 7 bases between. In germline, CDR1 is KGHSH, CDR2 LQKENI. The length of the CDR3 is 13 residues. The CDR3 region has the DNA TGTGCCAGCTCACCACCAGGGGCGGAGACCCAGTACTTC. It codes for CASSPPGAETQYF.

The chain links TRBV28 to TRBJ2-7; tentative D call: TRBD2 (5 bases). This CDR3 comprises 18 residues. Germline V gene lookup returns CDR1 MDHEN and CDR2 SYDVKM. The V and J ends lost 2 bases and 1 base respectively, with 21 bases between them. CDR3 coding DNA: TGTGCCAGCAGTTTAGGACCACTGGCGGCGGGCAATTCCTACGAGCAGTACTTC. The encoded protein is CASSLGPLAAGNSYEQYF.

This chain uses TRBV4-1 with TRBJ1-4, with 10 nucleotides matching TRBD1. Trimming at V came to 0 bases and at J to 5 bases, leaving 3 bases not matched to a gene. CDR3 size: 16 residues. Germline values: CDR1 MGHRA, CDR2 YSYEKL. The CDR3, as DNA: TGCGCCAGCAGCCAAGAGCCGGGACAGGGGAATGAAAAACTGTTTTTT. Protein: CASSQEPGQGNEKLFF.

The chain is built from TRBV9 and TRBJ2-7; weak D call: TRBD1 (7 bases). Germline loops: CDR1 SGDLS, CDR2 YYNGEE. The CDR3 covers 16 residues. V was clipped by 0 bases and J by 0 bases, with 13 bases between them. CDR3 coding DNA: TGTGCCAGCAGCGTAGGGCAGGGGGGCCTCTCCTACGAGCAGTACTTC. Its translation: CASSVGQGGLSYEQYF.